This TCR beta chain was sequenced during a study of shared clonotypes between healthy human individuals. Profiling relied on immunoSEQ multiplex PCR, and the TCRdb table lists in-frame clones only, not all of them. The data show around 1.5 million clones, with approximately 98% seen just once and 0.4% to 0.45% held by the top ten. This CDR3 comprises 17 residues. Germline V lookup: CDR1 KGHSH, CDR2 LQKENI. Trimming pared 2 bases from V and 2 bases from J, leaving 18 bases between. The chain uses TRBV18 and TRBJ2-5; D remains unclear. Sequenced sample: naive CD4+ T cells sorted from blood. Subset denoted: CD45RA+ positively selected. The TCR sequence derives from a man aged 25 to 40 in good health. In DNA, the CDR3 is TGTGCCAGCTCACCAGTTCTGAGTCGGCTAGTACAAGAGACCCAGTACTTC. Translating gives CASSPVLSRLVQETQYF.